This T cell receptor beta chain was retrieved from a study of graft-versus-host responses after intestinal transplantation. About the research overall: Grafts that recipients had were multivisceral, liver-intestinal, or isolated intestinal transplants. After anti-thymocyte globulin induction, recipients took tacrolimus and steroids for three to four years.

Trimming took 2 bases from V and 5 from J, leaving 18 bases between them. Germline V gene sequence: CDR1 SGHAT, CDR2 FQDESV (reference sequence). The CDR3 is made up of 16 amino acids. The table came from immunoSEQ multiplex PCR; TCRdb's copy has only in-frame clones and leaves some out. Of 85,000 to 100,000 clones in the sample, just under 95% are singletons; the top ten hold about 0.073%. About this clone: Its antigen is currently unknown.

Study findings and constraints: GvH clones occurred in recipient marrow; some first appeared in ileum or blood. Early after transplant, HvG declines were associated with peak levels of circulating GvH clones.

The chain is built from TRBV11-1 and TRBJ1-1, with D perhaps TRBD1 (6 bases). This clonotype was sampled from a human donor who was the organ donor for an intestinal transplant. Sample: unstimulated CD8+ T cells sorted from spleen or lymph node cells, taken before transplant. The CDR3 bases are TGTGCCAGCAGCTTAATCGAGGCAGGGGAGAGTACTGAAGCTTTCTTT. Protein: CASSLIEAGESTEAFF.